This entry lists 2 T cell receptor beta chains sequenced from one sample in a study of T cell repertoires in cytomegalovirus infection. From the reads, TCRdb called clonotypes with MiXCR, one entry per CDR3 protein. The table includes fewer than 550,000 distinct CDR3 sequences, about 11% detected once. Specimen: PBMCs. The receptors derive from a human donor in good health (CMV status not recorded). Some clones in this sample may be carry-over from other donors' samples.

This clonotype was counted at least ten times. CDR3 loop: CASSIESWGRRRGMGTEAFF. The CDR3 DNA is TGTGCCAGTAGTATAGAATCGTGGGGACGGAGACGAGGAATGGGCACTGAAGCTTTCTTT. This chain connects TRBV19 to TRBJ1-1; maybe TRBD1 (5 bases). CDR1 LNHDA and CDR2 SQIVND come from the germline V gene (reference sequence). Trimming took 0 bases from V and 4 from J, leaving 27 bases between them. The CDR3 sequence is 20 residues long. The full variable domain, rest sourced from reference TRBV19 and TRBJ1-1, is DGGITQSPKYLFRKEGQNVTLSCEQNLNHDAMYWYRQDPGQGLRLIYYSQIVNDFQKGDIAEGYSVSREKKESFPLTVTSAQKNPTAFYLCASSIESWGRRRGMGTEAFFGQGTRLTVV.

This clonotype was seen repeatedly, ten times or more. The gene calls are TRBV4-1 and TRBJ2-2, with D possibly being TRBD1 or TRBD2 (5 bases each). This CDR3 comprises 14 residues. Trimming removed 4 bases from V and 8 bases from J, with 14 bases in between. Germline CDR1 reads MGHRA; CDR2 reads YSYEKL. The CDR3 reads CASSRPGPGGELFF. As DNA, the CDR3 is TGCGCCAGCAGCCGCCCGGGGCCGGGGGGGGAGCTGTTTTTT.